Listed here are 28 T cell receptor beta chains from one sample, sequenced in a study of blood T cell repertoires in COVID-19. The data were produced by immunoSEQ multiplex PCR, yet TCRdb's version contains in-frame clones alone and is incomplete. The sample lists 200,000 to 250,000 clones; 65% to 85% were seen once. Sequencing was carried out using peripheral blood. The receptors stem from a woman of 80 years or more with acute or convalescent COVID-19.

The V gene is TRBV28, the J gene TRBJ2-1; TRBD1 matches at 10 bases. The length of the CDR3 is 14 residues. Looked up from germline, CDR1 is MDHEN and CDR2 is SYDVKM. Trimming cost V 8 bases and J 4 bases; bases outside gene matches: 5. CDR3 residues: CASQRTGGYNEQFF. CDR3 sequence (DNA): TGTGCCAGCCAACGGACAGGGGGTTACAATGAGCAGTTCTTC.

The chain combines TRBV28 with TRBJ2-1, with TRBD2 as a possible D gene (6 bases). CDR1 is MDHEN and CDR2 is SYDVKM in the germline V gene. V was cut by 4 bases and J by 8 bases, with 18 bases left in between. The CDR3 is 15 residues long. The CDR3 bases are TGTGCCAGCAGTTCCCCGGGAGCCCTAGGCCATGAGCAGTTCTTC. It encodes CASSSPGALGHEQFF.

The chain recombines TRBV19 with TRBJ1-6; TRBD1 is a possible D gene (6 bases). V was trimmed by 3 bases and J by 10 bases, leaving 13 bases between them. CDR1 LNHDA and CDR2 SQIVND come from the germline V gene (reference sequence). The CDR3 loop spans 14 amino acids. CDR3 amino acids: CASSIPGVGSPLHF. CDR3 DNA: TGTGCCAGTAGTATCCCAGGGGTTGGATCACCCCTCCACTTT.

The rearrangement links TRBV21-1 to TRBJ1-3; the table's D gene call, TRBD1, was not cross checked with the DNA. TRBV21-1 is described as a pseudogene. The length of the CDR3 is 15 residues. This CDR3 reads CASTQQGPSGNTIYF. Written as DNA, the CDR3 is TGTGCCAGCACTCAACAGGGGCCTTCTGGAAACACCATATATTTT.

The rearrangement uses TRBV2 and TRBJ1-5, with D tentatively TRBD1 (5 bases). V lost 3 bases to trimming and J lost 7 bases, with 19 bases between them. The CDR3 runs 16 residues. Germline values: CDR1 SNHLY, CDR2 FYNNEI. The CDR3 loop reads CASSDGGTGTEQPQHF. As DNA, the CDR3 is TGTGCCAGCAGTGATGGCGGGACGGGAACCGAGCAGCCCCAGCATTTT.

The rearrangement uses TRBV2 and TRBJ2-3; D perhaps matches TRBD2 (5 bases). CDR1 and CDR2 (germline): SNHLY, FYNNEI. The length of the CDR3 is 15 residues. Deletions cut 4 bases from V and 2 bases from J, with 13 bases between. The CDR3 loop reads CASSGPRGSTDTQYF. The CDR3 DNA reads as TGTGCCAGCAGTGGTCCCCGGGGATCCACAGATACGCAGTATTTT.

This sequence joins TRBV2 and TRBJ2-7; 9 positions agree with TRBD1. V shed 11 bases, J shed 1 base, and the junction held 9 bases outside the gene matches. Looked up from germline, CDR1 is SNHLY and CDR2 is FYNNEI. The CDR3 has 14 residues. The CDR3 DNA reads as TGTGCCCTCAACCGGGACAGGGATTCCTACGAGCAGTACTTC. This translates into CALNRDRDSYEQYF. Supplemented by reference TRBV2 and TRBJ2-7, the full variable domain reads EPEVTQTPSHQVTQMGQEVILRCVPISNHLYFYWYRQILGQKVEFLVSFYNNEISEKSEIFDDQFSVERPDGSNFTLKIRSTKLEDSAMYFCALNRDRDSYEQYFGPGTRLTVT.

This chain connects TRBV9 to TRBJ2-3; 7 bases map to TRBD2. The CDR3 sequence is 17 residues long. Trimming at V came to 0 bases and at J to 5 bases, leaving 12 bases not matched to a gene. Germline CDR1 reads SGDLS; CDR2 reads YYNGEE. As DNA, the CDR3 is TGTGCCAGCAGCGTAGGGGCTAGCGGAATACTCGGAGATACGCAGTATTTT. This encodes CASSVGASGILGDTQYF.

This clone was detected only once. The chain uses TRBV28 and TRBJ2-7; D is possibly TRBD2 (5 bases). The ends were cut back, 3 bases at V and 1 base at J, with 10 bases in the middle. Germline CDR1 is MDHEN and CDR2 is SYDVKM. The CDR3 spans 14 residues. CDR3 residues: CASSLGGRSYEQYF. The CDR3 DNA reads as TGTGCCAGCAGTTTGGGTGGGAGATCCTACGAGCAGTACTTC. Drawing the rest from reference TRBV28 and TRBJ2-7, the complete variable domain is DVKVTQSSRYLVKRTGEKVFLECVQDMDHENMFWYRQDPGLGLRLIYFSYDVKMKEKGDIPEGYSVSREKKERFSLILESASTNQTSMYLCASSLGGRSYEQYFGPGTRLTVT.

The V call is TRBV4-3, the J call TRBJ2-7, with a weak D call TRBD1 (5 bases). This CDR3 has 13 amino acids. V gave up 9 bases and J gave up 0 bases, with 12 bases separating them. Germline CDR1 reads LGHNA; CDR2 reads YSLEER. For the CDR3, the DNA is TGCGCCAGATACAGGAAGAGCTCCTACGAGCAGTACTTC. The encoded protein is CARYRKSSYEQYF.

The CDR3 protein is CASSQKGDRGEYEQYF. The DNA of the CDR3 is TGCGCCAGCAGTCAAAAAGGGGACAGGGGGGAATACGAGCAGTACTTC. The rearrangement uses TRBV23-1 and TRBJ2-7; the match to TRBD1 covers 11 bases. TRBV23-1 is known as an ORF, though its function is uncertain. V was pared by 2 bases and J by 4 bases, with 7 bases of the junction left unmatched. The length of the CDR3 is 16 residues.

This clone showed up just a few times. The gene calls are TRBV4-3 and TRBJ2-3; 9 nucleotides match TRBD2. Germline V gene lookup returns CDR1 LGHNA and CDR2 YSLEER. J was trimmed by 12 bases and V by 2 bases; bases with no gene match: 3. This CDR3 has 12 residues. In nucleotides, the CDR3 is TGCGCCAGCAGCCAACCGGGACTAGCCCAGTATTTT. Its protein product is CASSQPGLAQYF.

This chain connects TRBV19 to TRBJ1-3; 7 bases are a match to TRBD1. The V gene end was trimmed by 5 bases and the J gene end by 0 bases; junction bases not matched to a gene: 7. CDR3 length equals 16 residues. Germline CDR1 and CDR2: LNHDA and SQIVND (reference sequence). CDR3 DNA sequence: TGTGCCAGTAGTGAGACAGGGATGGTCTCTGGAAACACCATATATTTT. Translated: CASSETGMVSGNTIYF.

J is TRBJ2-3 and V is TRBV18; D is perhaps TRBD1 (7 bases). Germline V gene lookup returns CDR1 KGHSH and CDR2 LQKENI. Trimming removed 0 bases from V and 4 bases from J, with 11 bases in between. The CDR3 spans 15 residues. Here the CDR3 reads CASSPPGGGPDTQYF. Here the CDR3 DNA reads TGTGCCAGCTCACCACCAGGAGGGGGCCCAGATACGCAGTATTTT.

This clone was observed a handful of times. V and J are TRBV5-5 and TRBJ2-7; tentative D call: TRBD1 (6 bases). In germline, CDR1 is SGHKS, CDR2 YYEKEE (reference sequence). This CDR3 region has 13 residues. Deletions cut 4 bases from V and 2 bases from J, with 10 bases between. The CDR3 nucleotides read TGTGCCAGCAGCCCGGACAGTGCCTACGAGCAGTACTTC. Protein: CASSPDSAYEQYF.

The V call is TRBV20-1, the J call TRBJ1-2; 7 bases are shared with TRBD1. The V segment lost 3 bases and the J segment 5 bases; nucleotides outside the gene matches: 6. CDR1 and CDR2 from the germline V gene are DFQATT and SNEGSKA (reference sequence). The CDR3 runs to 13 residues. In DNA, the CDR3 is TGCAGTGCTAGTGGGACAGACTTTTATGGCTACACCTTC. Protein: CSASGTDFYGYTF.

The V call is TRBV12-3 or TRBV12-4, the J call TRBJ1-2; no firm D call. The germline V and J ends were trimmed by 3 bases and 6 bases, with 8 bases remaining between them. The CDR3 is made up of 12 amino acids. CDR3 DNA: TGTGCCAGCAGTTTCGGAGAGAATGGCTACACCTTC. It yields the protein CASSFGENGYTF.

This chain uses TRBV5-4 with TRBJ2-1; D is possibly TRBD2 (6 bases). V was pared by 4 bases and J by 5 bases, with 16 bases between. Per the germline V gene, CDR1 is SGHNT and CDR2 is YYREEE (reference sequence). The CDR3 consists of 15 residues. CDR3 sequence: CASSRLISGNNEQFF. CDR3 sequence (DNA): TGTGCCAGCAGCCGGCTGATTAGCGGAAACAATGAGCAGTTCTTC.

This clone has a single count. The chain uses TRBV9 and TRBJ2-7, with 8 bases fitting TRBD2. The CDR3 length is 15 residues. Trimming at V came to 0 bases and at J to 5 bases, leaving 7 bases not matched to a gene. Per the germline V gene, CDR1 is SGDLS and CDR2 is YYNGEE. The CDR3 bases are TGTGCCAGCAGCGTAGGTTCTAGCGGGTCTAACGAGCAGTACTTC. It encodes CASSVGSSGSNEQYF.

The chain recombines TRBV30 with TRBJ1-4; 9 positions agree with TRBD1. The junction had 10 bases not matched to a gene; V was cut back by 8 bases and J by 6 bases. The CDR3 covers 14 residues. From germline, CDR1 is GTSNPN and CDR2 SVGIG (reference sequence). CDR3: CATKPGTGYEKLFF. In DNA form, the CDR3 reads TGTGCCACAAAACCCGGGACAGGGTATGAAAAACTGTTTTTT. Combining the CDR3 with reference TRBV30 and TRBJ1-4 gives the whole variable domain SQTIHQWPATLVQPVGSPLSLECTVEGTSNPNLYWYRQAAGRGLQLLFYSVGIGQISSEVPQNLSASRPQDRQFILSSKKLLLSDSGFYLCATKPGTGYEKLFFGSGTQLSVL.

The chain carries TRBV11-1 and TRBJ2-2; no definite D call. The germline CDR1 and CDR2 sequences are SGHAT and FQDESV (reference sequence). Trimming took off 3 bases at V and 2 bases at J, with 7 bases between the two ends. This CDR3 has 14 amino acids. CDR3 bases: TGTGCCAGCAGCTTTTTCAGAAACACCGGGGAGCTGTTTTTT. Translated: CASSFFRNTGELFF.

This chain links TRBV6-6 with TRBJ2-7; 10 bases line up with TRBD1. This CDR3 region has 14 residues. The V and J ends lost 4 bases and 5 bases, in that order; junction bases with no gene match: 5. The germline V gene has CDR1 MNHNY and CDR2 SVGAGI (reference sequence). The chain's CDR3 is CASSWTGGKDEQYF. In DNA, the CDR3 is TGTGCCAGCAGTTGGACAGGGGGTAAAGACGAGCAGTACTTC.

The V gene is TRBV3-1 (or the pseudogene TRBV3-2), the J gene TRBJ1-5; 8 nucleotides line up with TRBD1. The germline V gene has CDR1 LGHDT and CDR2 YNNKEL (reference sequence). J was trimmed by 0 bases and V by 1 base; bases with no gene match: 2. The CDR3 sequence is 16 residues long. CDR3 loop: CASSQGTGSSNQPQHF. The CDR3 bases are TGTGCCAGCAGCCAAGGGACAGGGTCTAGCAATCAGCCCCAGCATTTT.

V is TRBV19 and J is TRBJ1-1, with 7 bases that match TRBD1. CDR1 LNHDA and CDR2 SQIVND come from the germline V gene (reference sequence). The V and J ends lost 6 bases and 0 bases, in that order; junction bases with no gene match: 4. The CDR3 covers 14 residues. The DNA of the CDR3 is TGTGCCAGTAGCGAGACAGGGATGAACACTGAAGCTTTCTTT. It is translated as CASSETGMNTEAFF.

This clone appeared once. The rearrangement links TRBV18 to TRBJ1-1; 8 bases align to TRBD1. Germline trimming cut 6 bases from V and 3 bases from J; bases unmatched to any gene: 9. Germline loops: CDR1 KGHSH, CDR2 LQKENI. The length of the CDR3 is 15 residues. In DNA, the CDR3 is TGTGCCAGCTCCCCTTATGCGACAGGGGACACTGAAGCTTTCTTT. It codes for CASSPYATGDTEAFF.

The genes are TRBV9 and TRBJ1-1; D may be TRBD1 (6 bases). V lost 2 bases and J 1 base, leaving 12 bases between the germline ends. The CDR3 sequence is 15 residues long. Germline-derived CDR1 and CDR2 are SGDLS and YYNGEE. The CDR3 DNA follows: TGTGCCAGCAGCGTCGGATCCAGGGGGAACACTGAAGCTTTCTTT. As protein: CASSVGSRGNTEAFF.

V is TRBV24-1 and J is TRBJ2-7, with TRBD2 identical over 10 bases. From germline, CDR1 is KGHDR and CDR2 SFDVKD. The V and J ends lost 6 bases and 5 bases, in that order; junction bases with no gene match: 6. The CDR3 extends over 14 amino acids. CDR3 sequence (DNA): TGTGCCACCAGTAGAGGGACTAGCGTAGACGAGCAGTACTTC. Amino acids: CATSRGTSVDEQYF.

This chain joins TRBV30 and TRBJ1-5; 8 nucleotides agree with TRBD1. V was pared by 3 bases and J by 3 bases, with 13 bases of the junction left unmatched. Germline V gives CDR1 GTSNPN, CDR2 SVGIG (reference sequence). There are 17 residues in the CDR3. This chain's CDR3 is CAWSPSDRVTLNQPQHF. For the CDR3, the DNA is TGTGCCTGGAGCCCATCGGACAGGGTGACCCTCAATCAGCCCCAGCATTTT.